Below, 20 T cell receptor beta chains from the same sample are listed, as sequenced in a study of T cell responses to AZD1222 COVID-19 vaccine. Only in-frame clones appear in the TCRdb table, and some are missing; sequencing was by immunoSEQ multiplex PCR. The sample comprises 130,000 to 150,000 clones, around 89% of which are singletons, and over 12% rests with the top ten. This specimen was peripheral blood, taken on day 0 of AZD1222 vaccination. These receptors were taken from an adult in good health.

The table lists this clone with a count of one. The J gene is TRBJ1-5, the V gene TRBV28, with D hard to call. CDR1 MDHEN and CDR2 SYDVKM come from the germline V gene. Trimming removed 8 bases at V and 3 bases at J, with 8 bases between. CDR3 length equals 12 residues. The CDR3 nucleotides read TGTGCCAGCGGGGTGGCCAATCAGCCCCAGCATTTT. Its translation: CASGVANQPQHF.

The sample holds one count of this clone. The rearrangement links TRBV19 to TRBJ1-2; perhaps TRBD1 as D (6 bases). Per the germline V gene, CDR1 is LNHDA and CDR2 is SQIVND (reference sequence). Trimming stripped 10 bases from V and 8 bases from J, with 14 bases between. This CDR3 has 11 amino acids. The CDR3 loop reads CATTTGFGYTF. The CDR3 DNA sequence: TGTGCCACCACCACAGGGTTCGGCTACACCTTC.

This sequence joins TRBV27 and TRBJ2-2; 7 bases line up with TRBD1. The CDR3 spans 14 residues. V lost 5 bases and J lost 8; bases outside the gene matches: 8. Germline V gives CDR1 MNHEY, CDR2 SMNVEV (reference sequence). CDR3 region: CASSGRTGSGELFF. The CDR3 coding sequence is TGTGCCAGCAGTGGCCGGACAGGCTCTGGGGAGCTGTTTTTT.

This chain uses TRBV6-4 with TRBJ1-6, with D unresolved. V was pared by 0 bases and J by 6 bases, with 9 bases between. Germline loops: CDR1 MRHNA, CDR2 SNTAGT. The CDR3 runs to 15 residues. The CDR3 reads CASSDSRGSNSPLHF. The DNA for the CDR3 is TGTGCCAGCAGTGACTCGAGAGGGAGTAATTCACCCCTCCACTTT.

This clone was seen just once. The rearrangement links TRBV11-2 to TRBJ1-3; no reliable D call. The CDR3 sequence is 14 residues long. Trimming pared 3 bases from V and 4 bases from J, leaving 10 bases between. Germline CDR1 reads SGHAT; CDR2 reads FQNNGV. The CDR3 DNA sequence: TGTGCCAGCAGCTTGGGAGGTGCCGGAAACACCATATATTTT. Its protein is CASSLGGAGNTIYF.

The chain is built from TRBV7-9 and TRBJ2-1; a weak D match, TRBD1 (5 bases). The CDR3 is made up of 17 amino acids. The germline V and J ends were trimmed by 5 bases and 0 bases, with 17 bases remaining between them. From germline, CDR1 is SEHNR and CDR2 FQNEAQ (reference sequence). The CDR3 DNA reads as TGTGCCAGCAGCCCCCAGGGCTCCGTGAGCTCCTACAATGAGCAGTTCTTC. This codes for CASSPQGSVSSYNEQFF.

This chain joins TRBV5-4 and TRBJ1-3; 8 bases agree with TRBD1. The CDR3 consists of 17 residues. CDR1 and CDR2 from the germline V gene are SGHNT and YYREEE (reference sequence). V lost 0 bases to trimming and J lost 1 base; unmatched junction nucleotides: 6. The CDR3 here is CASSLAPGQVSGNTIYF. The CDR3 DNA follows: TGTGCCAGCAGCTTGGCTCCGGGACAGGTATCTGGAAACACCATATATTTT.

The chain recombines TRBV29-1 with TRBJ2-3, with D perhaps given as TRBD1 or TRBD2 (6 bases each). The CDR3 spans 15 residues. V dropped 3 bases and J dropped 3 bases, with 16 bases sitting between them. The germline CDR1 and CDR2 sequences are SQVTM and ANQGSEA. The CDR3 coding sequence is TGCAGCGTTGATTATACGGGGGCCCAGACAGATACGCAGTATTTT. Protein product: CSVDYTGAQTDTQYF.

The V and J genes are TRBV14 and TRBJ2-5; weak D call: TRBD2 (6 bases). CDR3 length: 15 residues. CDR1 and CDR2 from the germline V gene are SGHDN and FVKESK. The V gene lost 5 bases and the J gene lost 5 bases, with 18 bases spanning the gap. CDR3 protein: CASSEVGGAVETQYF. The CDR3 region has the DNA TGTGCCAGCAGCGAGGTAGGAGGGGCGGTGGAGACCCAGTACTTC.

Many counts were recorded for this clone. This sequence joins TRBV27 and TRBJ1-1; the match to TRBD1 covers 8 bases. This CDR3 has 14 amino acids. Germline CDR1 is MNHEY and CDR2 is SMNVEV (reference sequence). With 4 bases clipped from V and 5 bases from J, the junction kept 6 bases outside the gene matches. The CDR3 spells CASSSRQGRTEAFF. In DNA, the CDR3 is TGTGCCAGCAGTTCCCGACAGGGGAGGACTGAAGCTTTCTTT.

This clone appeared once. The chain has TRBV12-5 and TRBJ2-1; 9 nucleotides agree with TRBD2. The CDR3 length is 15 residues. CDR1 and CDR2 (germline): LGHNT, FRNRAP. V lost 5 bases, J lost 8 bases, and 10 bases stayed unmatched. CDR3 loop: CASGPGGGARYEQFF. For the CDR3, the DNA is TGTGCTAGTGGTCCCGGCGGGGGGGCCAGGTATGAGCAGTTCTTC. Drawing the rest from reference TRBV12-5 and TRBJ2-1, the complete variable domain is DARVTQTPRHKVTEMGQEVTMRCQPILGHNTVFWYRQTMMQGLELLAYFRNRAPLDDSGMPKDRFSAEMPDATLATLKIQPSEPRDSAVYFCASGPGGGARYEQFFGPGTRLTVL.

The chain uses TRBV9 and TRBJ2-7, with TRBD1 as a possible D gene (6 bases). Trimming stripped 0 bases from V and 0 bases from J, with 16 bases between. CDR3 size: 17 residues. Germline lookup yields CDR1 SGDLS and CDR2 YYNGEE. The CDR3 region has the DNA TGTGCCAGCAGCGTAGCTACGGACAGCGCTTACTCCTACGAGCAGTACTTC. Its translation: CASSVATDSAYSYEQYF.

The chain is built from TRBV25-1 and TRBJ1-2, with D uncertain. This CDR3 spans 11 amino acids. V was clipped by 6 bases and J by 4 bases, with 6 bases between them. Germline CDR1 is MGHDK and CDR2 is SYGVNS. CDR3 sequence (DNA): TGTGCCAGCAGGACGTTCTATGGCTACACCTTC. This encodes CASRTFYGYTF.

The rearrangement uses TRBV5-1 and TRBJ1-6; D is uncertain. The germline gives CDR1 SGHRS, CDR2 YFSETQ. V lost 0 bases to trimming and J lost 8 bases, with 6 bases between them. CDR3 size: 13 residues. The CDR3 spells CASSLGADSPLHF. The CDR3 DNA sequence: TGCGCCAGCAGCTTGGGGGCGGATTCACCCCTCCACTTT.

The chain combines TRBV6-4 with TRBJ2-3; tentative D call: TRBD2 (5 bases). Germline V CDR1 and CDR2: MRHNA, SNTAGT. The CDR3 is 13 amino acids. V was trimmed by 6 bases and J by 4 bases, leaving 11 bases between them. CDR3 coding DNA: TGTGCCAGCAGCCTAACTAGATCAGATACGCAGTATTTT. Its translation: CASSLTRSDTQYF.

The chain combines TRBV5-1 with TRBJ2-3; D perhaps matches TRBD1 (5 bases). Germline V gene lookup returns CDR1 SGHRS and CDR2 YFSETQ. Trimming removed 4 bases at V and 4 bases at J, with 16 bases between. This CDR3 spans 15 amino acids. CDR3 loop: CASSAGYKISDTQYF. CDR3 coding DNA: TGCGCCAGCAGCGCAGGGTATAAGATATCAGATACGCAGTATTTT.

This clone was seen only a few times. The V call is TRBV7-3, the J call TRBJ2-5, with D perhaps matching TRBD1 (5 bases). The CDR3 has 13 amino acids. Deletions cut 3 bases from V and 3 bases from J, with 8 bases between. Germline CDR1 and CDR2: SGHTA and FQGTGA. CDR3 in amino acids: CASSLTVKETQYF. For the CDR3, the DNA is TGTGCCAGCAGCTTGACAGTTAAAGAGACCCAGTACTTC.

A few counts support this clone. J is TRBJ2-2 and V is TRBV7-2; D unclear. The germline V and J ends were trimmed by 7 bases and 6 bases, with 15 bases remaining between them. Germline CDR1 SGHTA, CDR2 FQGNSA. There are 14 residues in the CDR3. This CDR3 is CASNSQSLAGELFF. In DNA, the CDR3 is TGTGCCAGCAACTCGCAGAGCCTGGCCGGGGAGCTGTTTTTT.

V is TRBV7-2 and J is TRBJ1-6, with D maybe TRBD1 (5 bases). Germline CDR1 and CDR2: SGHTA and FQGNSA. Trimming pared 3 bases from V and 8 bases from J, leaving 14 bases between. The CDR3 runs to 15 residues. The CDR3 DNA reads as TGTGCCAGCAGCTTCACAATGAGGGGAGATTCACCCCTCCACTTT. Translating it yields CASSFTMRGDSPLHF.

This chain joins TRBV27 and TRBJ2-7; 14 nucleotides match TRBD2. V gave up 5 bases and J gave up 2 bases; unmatched junction bases: 5. CDR3 length: 16 residues. The V gene's germline CDR1 is MNHEY and CDR2 SMNVEV (reference sequence). The CDR3 reads CASSLGLAGGTYEQYF. DNA for the CDR3: TGTGCCAGCAGTCTCGGACTAGCGGGGGGCACCTACGAGCAGTACTTC.